What follows are 31 T cell receptor beta chains derived from one specimen sequenced in a study of T cell repertoires in cytomegalovirus infection. TCRdb analysed the reads with MiXCR anew, one entry per CDR3 protein. The sample holds over 250,000 distinct CDR3 sequences, roughly a quarter seen once. The sequencing input was PBMCs. These receptors all come from a human donor in good health (CMV status not recorded). Some clones in this sample may be carry-over from other donors' samples.

A single count supports this clonotype. The chain uses TRBV28 and TRBJ2-5, with D perhaps matching TRBD2 (6 bases). CDR1 is MDHEN and CDR2 is SYDVKM in the germline V gene. The CDR3 runs 15 residues. Trimming pared 7 bases from V and 1 base from J, leaving 16 bases between. In nucleotides, the CDR3 is TGTGCCAGCACCTCAGTGGGACTGAGCCAAGAGACCCAGTACTTC. Amino acids: CASTSVGLSQETQYF.

This clonotype was seen many times. V is TRBV7-2 and J is TRBJ2-7; 7 bases agree with TRBD1. The length of the CDR3 is 13 residues. Germline V gene data show CDR1 as SGHTA and CDR2 as FQGNSA. V trimming: 5 bases; J trimming: 5 bases; junction bases outside the gene matches: 6. The DNA for the CDR3 is TGTGCCAGCAGCCTAGGACAGGAGGACGAGCAGTACTTC. Its protein product is CASSLGQEDEQYF.

This clonotype was seen repeatedly, ten times or more. The V and J genes are TRBV12-3 or TRBV12-4 and TRBJ2-7; 11 positions agree with TRBD1. This CDR3 comprises 15 residues. Trimming cost V 6 bases and J 2 bases; bases outside gene matches: 6. The CDR3, as DNA: TGTGCCAGCAGCTCGGGGACAGGGGGAACCTACGAGCAGTACTTC. Encoded protein: CASSSGTGGTYEQYF.

This chain links TRBV28 with TRBJ1-2, with 8 bases lining up with TRBD1. The CDR3 has 17 residues. CDR1 and CDR2 (germline): MDHEN, SYDVKM. V dropped 0 bases and J dropped 2; count of bases not matched to a gene: 8. The CDR3, as DNA: TGTGCCAGCAGTTTATGGGGACAGGCTTTACTCAACTATGGCTACACCTTC. Translated: CASSLWGQALLNYGYTF.

V and J are TRBV5-4 and TRBJ1-4; a weak D match, TRBD1 (5 bases). Germline CDR1 is SGHNT and CDR2 is YYREEE (reference sequence). The CDR3 is 15 amino acids. V lost 0 bases, J lost 3 bases, and 9 bases lay in between. The CDR3 DNA reads as TGTGCCAGCAGCTTGGGGGACCGCTCTAATGAAAAACTGTTTTTT. Its protein is CASSLGDRSNEKLFF.

The genes are TRBV10-2 and TRBJ2-1; 14 bases line up with TRBD2. This CDR3 is built from 18 residues. V was clipped by 8 bases and J by 1 base; unmatched bases: 10. The germline gives CDR1 WSHSY, CDR2 SAAADI. The CDR3 protein is CASGGTSGSIGSYNEQFF. As DNA, the CDR3 is TGCGCCAGCGGAGGGACTAGCGGGAGTATAGGATCCTACAATGAGCAGTTCTTC.

V usage is TRBV27 and J usage is TRBJ2-3; D ambiguous. Germline V lookup: CDR1 MNHEY, CDR2 SMNVEV (reference sequence). The CDR3 is 12 amino acids. Trimming left V 2 bases short and J 8 bases short, with 8 bases between. The CDR3 DNA sequence: TGTGCCAGCAGTTTAGGGGAATCTACGCAGTATTTT. Translating gives CASSLGESTQYF.

This clonotype was counted ten times or more. The J gene is TRBJ1-1, the V gene TRBV7-8; TRBD1 matches 10 bases. V shed 5 bases, J shed 3 bases, and the junction held 6 bases outside the gene matches. Germline V gene lookup returns CDR1 SGHVS and CDR2 FQNEAQ. The CDR3 has 15 residues. The DNA of the CDR3 is TGTGCCAGCAGCCCACGGACAGGGGGGTACACTGAAGCTTTCTTT. As protein: CASSPRTGGYTEAFF.

The chain is built from TRBV19 and TRBJ1-6; TRBD1 is a possible D gene (6 bases). The CDR3 length is 14 residues. Germline loops: CDR1 LNHDA, CDR2 SQIVND (reference sequence). Trimming removed 7 bases from V and 5 bases from J, with 12 bases in between. The CDR3 spells CASTDRTNNSPLHF. DNA for the CDR3: TGTGCCAGTACGGACAGAACCAATAATTCACCCCTCCACTTT.

In its sample, this clonotype was seen many times. V and J are TRBV7-2 and TRBJ1-5; D is unclear. The CDR3 consists of 15 residues. V was trimmed by 1 base and J by 7 bases, leaving 14 bases between them. Germline CDR1 is SGHTA and CDR2 is FQGNSA. CDR3 region: CASSLESRRNQPQHF. The CDR3 nucleotides are TGTGCCAGCAGCTTAGAATCCCGAAGGAACCAGCCCCAGCATTTT.

The J gene is TRBJ1-5, the V gene TRBV20-1, with TRBD1 as a possible D gene (6 bases). V gave up 5 bases and J gave up 0 bases, with 11 bases separating them. Per the germline V gene, CDR1 is DFQATT and CDR2 is SNEGSKA (reference sequence). This CDR3 has 14 residues. The CDR3 sequence: CSARDTYSNQPQHF. The CDR3 DNA reads TGCAGTGCTCGGGACACCTATAGCAATCAGCCCCAGCATTTT.

The V call is TRBV5-4, the J call TRBJ2-7; TRBD2 is a possible D gene (5 bases). Trimming took 6 bases from V and 5 from J, leaving 15 bases between them. The CDR3 covers 13 residues. Germline assignment: CDR1 SGHNT and CDR2 YYREEE (reference sequence). CDR3: CASNSGRRNEQYF. The CDR3 nucleotides read TGTGCCAGCAACTCCGGTCGGAGGAACGAGCAGTACTTC.

Ten or more counts support this clonotype. The V call is TRBV7-2, the J call TRBJ1-6; D call uncertain. V was shortened by 1 base and J by 9 bases, with 4 bases between the two germline ends. In germline, CDR1 is SGHTA, CDR2 FQGNSA. CDR3 length equals 12 residues. DNA of the CDR3: TGTGCCAGCAGCTTAGTTGGTTCACCCCTCCACTTT. Translating gives CASSLVGSPLHF.

The chain uses TRBV28 and TRBJ1-3, with 7 bases matching TRBD1. This CDR3 contains 15 residues. The V gene's germline CDR1 is MDHEN and CDR2 SYDVKM. Germline trimming cut 7 bases from V and 2 bases from J; bases unmatched to any gene: 8. The CDR3 DNA follows: TGTGCCAGCACTTCATTCACAGGGGCTGGAAACACCATATATTTT. This encodes CASTSFTGAGNTIYF. Supplemented by reference TRBV28 and TRBJ1-3, the full variable domain reads DVKVTQSSRYLVKRTGEKVFLECVQDMDHENMFWYRQDPGLGLRLIYFSYDVKMKEKGDIPEGYSVSREKKERFSLILESASTNQTSMYLCASTSFTGAGNTIYFGEGSWLTVV.

This rearrangement joins TRBV15 to TRBJ1-4; D is possibly TRBD1 (6 bases). The V gene's germline CDR1 is LNHNV and CDR2 YYDKDF (reference sequence). This CDR3 comprises 15 residues. The V end was cut by 4 bases, the J end by 3 bases, with 12 bases between. CDR3: CATSIRGQSNEKLFF. The CDR3, as DNA: TGTGCCACCAGCATCCGGGGGCAGTCTAATGAAAAACTGTTTTTT.

This clonotype was observed a few times. The rearrangement uses TRBV5-1 and TRBJ2-3; TRBD1 is a possible D gene (5 bases). This CDR3 is 15 amino acids long. V lost 4 bases and J 2 bases, leaving 14 bases between the germline ends. Germline-derived CDR1 and CDR2 are SGHRS and YFSETQ. The CDR3 sequence is CASSDPGWITDTQYF. The CDR3 DNA is TGCGCCAGCAGCGACCCAGGGTGGATCACAGATACGCAGTATTTT.

This clonotype has more than one count but fewer than ten. The chain links TRBV6-5 to TRBJ2-1; 9 bases match TRBD2. CDR1 MNHEY and CDR2 SVGAGI come from the germline V gene. Trimming at V came to 4 bases and at J to 8 bases, leaving 9 bases not matched to a gene. The CDR3 runs to 15 residues. CDR3 coding DNA: TGTGCCAGCAGTTCCCCCGGGCGCGGGGGGGATGAGCAGTTCTTC. Amino acids: CASSSPGRGGDEQFF.

The sample holds a few counts of this clonotype. This chain connects TRBV19 to TRBJ1-5, with D possibly TRBD1 on 5 matching bases. Trimming removed 10 bases from V and 5 bases from J, with 15 bases in between. Germline assignment: CDR1 LNHDA and CDR2 SQIVND (reference sequence). CDR3 length: 13 residues. This CDR3 reads CATDDRVYQPQHF. CDR3 bases: TGTGCCACCGATGACAGAGTTTATCAGCCCCAGCATTTT.

This clonotype was seen repeatedly, ten times or more. The V and J genes are TRBV7-2 and TRBJ1-2, with unresolved D. Deletions cut 5 bases from V and 4 bases from J, with 23 bases between. The CDR3 contains 17 residues. The germline CDR1 and CDR2 sequences are SGHTA and FQGNSA. The CDR3 sequence: CASSPSVRAPNLYGYTF. CDR3 coding DNA: TGTGCCAGCAGCCCAAGCGTTCGGGCCCCTAACCTCTATGGCTACACCTTC.

In nucleotides, the CDR3 is TGTGCCAGTAGTTTTAGGTACCAAGAGACCCAGTACTTC. Protein product: CASSFRYQETQYF. The chain recombines TRBV19 with TRBJ2-5, with D hard to call. V was shortened by 5 bases and J by 0 bases, with 7 bases between the two germline ends. The CDR3 extends over 13 amino acids. CDR1 LNHDA and CDR2 SQIVND come from the germline V gene (reference sequence).

This clonotype was recorded at least ten times. The chain links TRBV7-2 to TRBJ2-3, with unresolved D. CDR1 SGHTA and CDR2 FQGNSA come from the germline V gene. The CDR3 runs to 15 residues. Trimming pared 4 bases from V and 0 bases from J, leaving 11 bases between. CDR3 in DNA: TGTGCCAGCAGCTCAAGCGCAGCTAGCACAGATACGCAGTATTTT. Translating it yields CASSSSAASTDTQYF. Using reference TRBV7-2 and TRBJ2-3 for the parts outside the CDR3, the full variable domain is GAGVSQSPSNKVTEKGKDVELRCDPISGHTALYWYRQSLGQGLEFLIYFQGNSAPDKSGLPSDRFSAERTGGSVSTLTIQRTQQEDSAVYLCASSSSAASTDTQYFGPGTRLTVL.

The chain links TRBV6-2 or TRBV6-3 to TRBJ2-1; tentatively, D is TRBD1 (5 bases). The CDR3 has 14 residues. The ends were cut back, 0 bases at V and 4 bases at J, with 7 bases in the middle. The V gene's germline CDR1 is MNHEY and CDR2 SVGEGT. CDR3 in amino acids: CASSYSTAYNEQFF. The CDR3 DNA reads as TGTGCCAGCAGTTACTCGACAGCTTACAATGAGCAGTTCTTC.

The chain uses TRBV7-2 and TRBJ2-5, with D uncertain. The CDR3 consists of 13 residues. The V and J ends lost 2 bases and 5 bases respectively, with 9 bases between them. The V gene's germline CDR1 is SGHTA and CDR2 FQGNSA. The DNA of the CDR3 is TGTGCCAGCAGCTTAAGGCTAGTGGAGACCCAGTACTTC. This sequence encodes CASSLRLVETQYF.

To note about this clonotype: This may stem from a read error, because a much larger clone lies one nucleotide away. The J gene is TRBJ1-1, the V gene TRBV7-3; 7 bases agree with TRBD1. In germline, CDR1 is SGHTA, CDR2 FQGTGA. This CDR3 is built from 13 residues. The junction had 1 base not matched to a gene; V was cut back by 5 bases and J by 1 base. The CDR3 nucleotides are TGTGCCAGCAGCGGACAGGAGAACACTGAAGCTTTCTTT. It translates to CASSGQENTEAFF.

This clonotype was picked up a small number of times. The chain has TRBV19 and TRBJ1-5, with a possible D match to TRBD1 (5 bases). The V and J ends lost 3 bases and 7 bases respectively, with 10 bases between them. There are 13 residues in the CDR3. Germline CDR1 LNHDA, CDR2 SQIVND (reference sequence). CDR3 amino acids: CASSMGGIQPQHF. The CDR3 DNA reads as TGTGCCAGTAGTATGGGGGGGATACAGCCCCAGCATTTT.

This clonotype was picked up a small number of times. V gene TRBV7-8 combines with J gene TRBJ2-6; maybe TRBD1 (6 bases). Germline lookup yields CDR1 SGHVS and CDR2 FQNEAQ. CDR3 size: 15 residues. Trimming removed 5 bases from V and 2 bases from J, with 10 bases in between. For the CDR3, the DNA is TGTGCCAGCAGCGACTGGACAGCTGGGGCCAACGTCCTGACTTTC. It is translated as CASSDWTAGANVLTF.

This clonotype was seen a handful of times. This sequence joins TRBV4-1 and TRBJ1-5, with 7 bases lining up with TRBD1. The CDR3 totals 16 residues. With V trimmed by 0 bases and J by 4 bases, 6 bases remained unmatched. CDR1 and CDR2 from the germline V gene are MGHRA and YSYEKL. The CDR3 loop reads CASSQEGSGGNQPQHF. The DNA of the CDR3 is TGCGCCAGCAGCCAAGAAGGCTCAGGGGGAAATCAGCCCCAGCATTTT.

V gene TRBV12-3 or TRBV12-4 combines with J gene TRBJ1-5; a possible D gene is TRBD1 (5 bases). V was clipped by 5 bases and J by 5 bases, with 16 bases between them. CDR3 length: 15 amino acids. The CDR3 DNA is TGTGCCAGCAGTGGGGATGGTCGCAGGGATCAGCCCCAGCATTTT. It translates to CASSGDGRRDQPQHF.

This clonotype was found a few times. The chain carries TRBV18 and TRBJ1-4; no clear D gene. The CDR3 runs to 13 residues. Per germline, CDR1 KGHSH and CDR2 LQKENI. V lost 6 bases to trimming and J lost 5 bases, with 10 bases between them. The CDR3, as DNA: TGTGCCAGCTCGCCTGGGTACAATGAAAAACTGTTTTTT. This gives the protein CASSPGYNEKLFF. The whole variable domain, filled in from reference TRBV18 and TRBJ1-4, reads NAGVMQNPRHLVRRRGQEARLRCSPMKGHSHVYWYRQLPEEGLKFMVYLQKENIIDESGMPKERFSAEFPKEGPSILRIQQVVRGDSAAYFCASSPGYNEKLFFGSGTQLSVL.

This clonotype has ten or more counts. The rearrangement joins TRBV7-6 to TRBJ2-3, with unresolved D. This CDR3 spans 16 amino acids. Germline CDR1 SGHVS, CDR2 FNYEAQ. With 7 bases removed from V and 0 bases from J, the gap between germline ends came to 17 bases. CDR3 in DNA: TGTGCCAGCACCAAATACGGCGACCACAGCACAGATACGCAGTATTTT. Translating it yields CASTKYGDHSTDTQYF.

The rearrangement uses TRBV20-1 and TRBJ1-6; 11 bases match TRBD1. Germline CDR1 is DFQATT and CDR2 is SNEGSKA (reference sequence). The CDR3 spans 14 residues. After removal of 4 bases from V and 10 bases from J, the junction contained 6 bases not matched to a gene. CDR3 sequence: CSATQGQGDSPLHF. For the CDR3, the DNA is TGCAGTGCTACCCAGGGACAGGGGGACTCACCCCTCCACTTT.